The sample holds many counts of the clone carrying this TCR beta chain. The data were taken from a study of T-cell reconstitution after alpha-beta-depleted transplantation in children. Unique molecular identifiers were incorporated into the prepared TCRbeta library. TCRdb independently ran MiXCR on the PCR reads; one entry per CDR3 protein. The sample includes approximately 200,000 distinct CDR3 sequences, roughly 15% of them seen just once. This specimen consisted of PBMCs from the stem cell graft donor, obtained from the stem cell graft. This receptor was identified in a human donor who donated a stem cell graft to a child with acute lymphoblastic leukemia.

The CDR3 spells CASSKLAGGGTNEQFF. In DNA form, the CDR3 reads TGTGCCAGCAGTAAACTAGCGGGAGGGGGGACCAATGAGCAGTTCTTC. The V and J genes are TRBV25-1 and TRBJ2-1; TRBD2 agrees at 13 bases. The ends lost 5 bases at V and 6 bases at J; junction bases unmatched: 7. Germline V gene data show CDR1 as MGHDK and CDR2 as SYGVNS. The CDR3 has 16 residues.